The entry below describes one T cell receptor beta chain. These data come from a study of cytomegalovirus exposure and HLA in healthy donors. The PCR used 60 Vbeta and 13 Jbeta primers. The method was immunoSEQ multiplex PCR; TCRdb's version includes in-frame clones alone and lacks a portion of them. Here the sample spans about 110,000 clones, approximately 80% being singletons. The sequenced sample consisted of PBMCs. This TCR was sampled from a human donor in good health.

The CDR3 coding sequence is TGTGCCAGCAGCGGGTCATTGACAGGGGTTAACACCGGGGAGCTGTTTTTT. Protein sequence: CASSGSLTGVNTGELFF. The V call is TRBV9, the J call TRBJ2-2; TRBD1 agrees at 8 bases. The V and J ends lost 3 bases and 2 bases, in that order; junction bases with no gene match: 9. The CDR3 contains 17 residues. Germline V lookup: CDR1 SGDLS, CDR2 YYNGEE. Based on the CDR3 plus reference TRBV9 and TRBJ2-2, the full variable domain is DSGVTQTPKHLITATGQRVTLRCSPRSGDLSVYWYQQSLDQGLQFLIQYYNGEERAKGNILERFSAQQFPDLHSELNLSSLELGDSALYFCASSGSLTGVNTGELFFGEGSRLTVL.